The source of this T cell receptor beta chain is a study of regulatory T cells in long-lasting Graves disease. Time point denoted: persistent/refractory GD, antithyroid drugs over 5 years with positive TRAb. Construction of the TCR library relied on RNA isolated from PBMCs. Combining iRepertoire HTBI primers with Arm-PCR of CDR3 regions, the authors built TCR beta libraries. TCRdb passed the multiplex PCR reads through MiXCR, listing each CDR3 protein once. This table has around 460,000 distinct CDR3 sequences, 20% to 25% appearing once. There are 15 residues in the CDR3. The junction had 1 base not matched to a gene; V was cut back by 4 bases and J by 4 bases. Germline values: CDR1 MNHGY, CDR2 SVAAGI.

This TCR derives from a female donor with Graves disease. The chain has TRBV6-9 and TRBJ2-2; 12 bases agree with TRBD2. The sample consisted of peripheral blood mononuclear cells (PBMCs), taken when the disease was refractory, from a patient treated with antithyroid drugs. CDR3 sequence (DNA): TGTGCCAGCAGTTGGACTAGCGGGACCACCGGGGAGCTGTTTTTT. Translation: CASSWTSGTTGELFF.